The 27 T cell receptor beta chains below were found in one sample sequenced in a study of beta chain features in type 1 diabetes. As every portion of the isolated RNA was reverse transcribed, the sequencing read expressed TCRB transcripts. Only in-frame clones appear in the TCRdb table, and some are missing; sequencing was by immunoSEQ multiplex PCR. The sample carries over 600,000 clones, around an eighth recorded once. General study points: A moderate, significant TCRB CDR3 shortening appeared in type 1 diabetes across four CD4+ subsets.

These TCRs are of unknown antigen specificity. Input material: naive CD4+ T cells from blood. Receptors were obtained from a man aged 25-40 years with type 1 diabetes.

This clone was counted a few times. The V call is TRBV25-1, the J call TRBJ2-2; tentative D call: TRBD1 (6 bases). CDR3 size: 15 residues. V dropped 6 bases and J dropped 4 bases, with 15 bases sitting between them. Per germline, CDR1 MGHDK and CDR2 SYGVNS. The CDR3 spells CASSLRDISTGELFF. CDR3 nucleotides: TGTGCCAGCAGCCTCAGGGACATCAGCACCGGGGAGCTGTTTTTT.

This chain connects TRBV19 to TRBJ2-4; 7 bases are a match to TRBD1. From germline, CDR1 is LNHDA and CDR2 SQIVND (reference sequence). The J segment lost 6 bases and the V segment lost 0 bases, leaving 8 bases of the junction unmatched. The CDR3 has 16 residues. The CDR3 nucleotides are TGTGCCAGTAGTATAGAGTTCGGGACAGCTCGAAACATTCAGTACTTC. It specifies CASSIEFGTARNIQYF. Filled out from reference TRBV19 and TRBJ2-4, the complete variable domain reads DGGITQSPKYLFRKEGQNVTLSCEQNLNHDAMYWYRQDPGQGLRLIYYSQIVNDFQKGDIAEGYSVSREKKESFPLTVTSAQKNPTAFYLCASSIEFGTARNIQYFGAGTRLSVL.

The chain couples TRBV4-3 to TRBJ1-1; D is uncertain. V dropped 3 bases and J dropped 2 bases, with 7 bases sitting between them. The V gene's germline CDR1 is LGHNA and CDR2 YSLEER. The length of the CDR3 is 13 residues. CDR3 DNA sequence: TGCGCCAGCAGCCAGGATTATAACACTGAAGCTTTCTTT. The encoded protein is CASSQDYNTEAFF.

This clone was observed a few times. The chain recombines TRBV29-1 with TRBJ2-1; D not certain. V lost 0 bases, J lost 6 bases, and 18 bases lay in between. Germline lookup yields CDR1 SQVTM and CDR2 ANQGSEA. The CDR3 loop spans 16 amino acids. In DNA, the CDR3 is TGCAGCGTTGAAGATCGATCCGGTGTCGATCTCAATGAGCAGTTCTTC. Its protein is CSVEDRSGVDLNEQFF.

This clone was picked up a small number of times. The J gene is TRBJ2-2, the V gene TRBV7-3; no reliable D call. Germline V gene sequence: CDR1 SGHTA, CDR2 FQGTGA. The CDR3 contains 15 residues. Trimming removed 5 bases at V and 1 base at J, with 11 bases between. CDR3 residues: CASSPRPENTGELFF. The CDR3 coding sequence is TGTGCCAGCAGCCCCAGACCCGAGAACACCGGGGAGCTGTTTTTT.

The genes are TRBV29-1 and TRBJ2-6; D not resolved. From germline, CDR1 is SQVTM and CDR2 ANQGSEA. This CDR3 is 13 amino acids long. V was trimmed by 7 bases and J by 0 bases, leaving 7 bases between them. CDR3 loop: CSAGSSGANVLTF. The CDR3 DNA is TGCAGCGCCGGAAGCTCTGGGGCCAACGTCCTGACTTTC.

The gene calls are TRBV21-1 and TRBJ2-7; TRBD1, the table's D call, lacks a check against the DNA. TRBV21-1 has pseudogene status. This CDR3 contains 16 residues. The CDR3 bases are TGTGCCAGCAGCCAGAGGTGGACAGGGGAAACCTACGAGCAGTACTTC. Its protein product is CASSQRWTGETYEQYF.

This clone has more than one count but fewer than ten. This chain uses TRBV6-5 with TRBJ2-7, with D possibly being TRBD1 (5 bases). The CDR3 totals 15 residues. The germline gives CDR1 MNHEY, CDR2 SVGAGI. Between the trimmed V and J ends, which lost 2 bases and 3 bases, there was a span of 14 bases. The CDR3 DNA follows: TGTGCCAGCAGTTACCTCAGGGTTTCGGGCTACGAGCAGTACTTC. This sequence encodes CASSYLRVSGYEQYF.

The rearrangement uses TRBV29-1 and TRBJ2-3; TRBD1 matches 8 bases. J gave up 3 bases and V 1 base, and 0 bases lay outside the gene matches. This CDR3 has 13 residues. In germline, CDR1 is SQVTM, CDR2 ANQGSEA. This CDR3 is CSVEGTGTDTQYF. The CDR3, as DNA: TGCAGCGTTGAAGGGACAGGGACAGATACGCAGTATTTT.

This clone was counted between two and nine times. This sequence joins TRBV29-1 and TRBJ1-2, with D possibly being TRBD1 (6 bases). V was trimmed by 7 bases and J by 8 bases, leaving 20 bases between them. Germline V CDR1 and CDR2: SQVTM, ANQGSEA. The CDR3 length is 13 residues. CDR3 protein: CSGGGKIEGGYTF. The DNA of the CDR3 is TGCAGCGGTGGGGGCAAGATCGAAGGCGGCTACACCTTC.

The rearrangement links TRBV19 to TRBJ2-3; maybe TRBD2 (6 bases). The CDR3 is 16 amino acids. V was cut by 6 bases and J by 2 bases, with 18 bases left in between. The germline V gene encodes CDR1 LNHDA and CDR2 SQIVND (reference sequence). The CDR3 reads CASRGRQGALTDTQYF. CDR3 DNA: TGTGCCAGTAGGGGGAGGCAGGGCGCCCTCACAGATACGCAGTATTTT.

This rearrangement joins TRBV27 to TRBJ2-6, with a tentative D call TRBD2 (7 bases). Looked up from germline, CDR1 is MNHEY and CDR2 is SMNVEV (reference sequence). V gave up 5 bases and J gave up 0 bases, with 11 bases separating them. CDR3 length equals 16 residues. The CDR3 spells CASSRGAFSGANVLTF. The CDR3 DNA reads TGTGCCAGCAGTCGGGGGGCCTTCTCTGGGGCCAACGTCCTGACTTTC.

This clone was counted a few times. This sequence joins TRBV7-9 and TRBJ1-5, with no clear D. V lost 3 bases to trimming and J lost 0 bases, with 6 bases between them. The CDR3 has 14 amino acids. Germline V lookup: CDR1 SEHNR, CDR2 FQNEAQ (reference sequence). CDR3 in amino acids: CASSFGYSNQPQHF. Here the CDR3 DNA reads TGTGCCAGCAGCTTCGGATATAGCAATCAGCCCCAGCATTTT.

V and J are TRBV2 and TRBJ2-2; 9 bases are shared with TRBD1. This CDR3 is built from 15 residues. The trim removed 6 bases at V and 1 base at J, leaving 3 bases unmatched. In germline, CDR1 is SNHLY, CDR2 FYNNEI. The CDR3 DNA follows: TGTGCCAGCAGACCGGGACAGGGGAACACCGGGGAGCTGTTTTTT. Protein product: CASRPGQGNTGELFF.

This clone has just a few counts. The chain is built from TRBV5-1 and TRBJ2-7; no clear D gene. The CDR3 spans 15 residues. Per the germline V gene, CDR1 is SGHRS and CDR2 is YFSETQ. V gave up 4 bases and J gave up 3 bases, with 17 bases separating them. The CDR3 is CASSAGLGRNYEQYF. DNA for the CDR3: TGCGCCAGCAGCGCCGGTTTGGGCAGAAACTACGAGCAGTACTTC.

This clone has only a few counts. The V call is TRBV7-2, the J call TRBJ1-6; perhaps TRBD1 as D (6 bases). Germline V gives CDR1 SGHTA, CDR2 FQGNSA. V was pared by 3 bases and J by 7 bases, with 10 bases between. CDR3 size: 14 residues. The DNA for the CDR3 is TGTGCCAGCAGCTTGAACAGGGCAAATTCACCCCTCCACTTT. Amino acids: CASSLNRANSPLHF.

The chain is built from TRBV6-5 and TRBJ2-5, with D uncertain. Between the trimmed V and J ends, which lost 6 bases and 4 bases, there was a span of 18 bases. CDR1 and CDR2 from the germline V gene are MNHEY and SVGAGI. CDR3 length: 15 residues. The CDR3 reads CASSYSLVIGETQYF. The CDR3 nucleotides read TGTGCCAGCAGCTATTCGCTAGTGATAGGAGAGACCCAGTACTTC.

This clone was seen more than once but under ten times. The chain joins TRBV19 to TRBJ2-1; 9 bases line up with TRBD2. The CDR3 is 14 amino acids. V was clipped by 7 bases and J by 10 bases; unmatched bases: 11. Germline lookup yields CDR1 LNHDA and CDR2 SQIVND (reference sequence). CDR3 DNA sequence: TGTGCCAGTACCCCGAGTAGCGGGGGACAGGAGCAGTTCTTC. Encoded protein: CASTPSSGGQEQFF.

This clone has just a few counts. DNA for the CDR3: TGTGCCAGTAGTATTGACCACTCTGGGGCCAACGTCCTGACTTTC. Its protein is CASSIDHSGANVLTF. V and J are TRBV19 and TRBJ2-6, with D uncertain. The CDR3 length is 15 residues. Germline loops: CDR1 LNHDA, CDR2 SQIVND (reference sequence). V lost 3 bases, J lost 0 bases, and 6 bases lay in between.

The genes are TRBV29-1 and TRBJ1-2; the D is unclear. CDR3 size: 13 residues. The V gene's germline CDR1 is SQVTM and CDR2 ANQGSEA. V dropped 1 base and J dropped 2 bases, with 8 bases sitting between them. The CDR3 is CSVEARENYGYTF. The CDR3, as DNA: TGCAGCGTTGAAGCGAGGGAGAACTATGGCTACACCTTC. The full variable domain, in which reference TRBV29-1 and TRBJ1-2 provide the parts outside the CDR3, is SAVISQKPSRDICQRGTSLTIQCQVDSQVTMMFWYRQQPGQSLTLIATANQGSEATYESGFVIDKFPISRPNLTFSTLTVSNMSPEDSSIYLCSVEARENYGYTFGSGTRLTVV.

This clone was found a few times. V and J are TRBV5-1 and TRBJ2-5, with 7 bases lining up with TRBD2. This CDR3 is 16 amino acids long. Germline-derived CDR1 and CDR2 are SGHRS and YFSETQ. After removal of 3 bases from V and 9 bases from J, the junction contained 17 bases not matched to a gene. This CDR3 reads CASSYLDKGPRGAQYF. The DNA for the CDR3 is TGCGCCAGCAGCTACTTGGATAAGGGACCACGGGGGGCCCAGTACTTC.

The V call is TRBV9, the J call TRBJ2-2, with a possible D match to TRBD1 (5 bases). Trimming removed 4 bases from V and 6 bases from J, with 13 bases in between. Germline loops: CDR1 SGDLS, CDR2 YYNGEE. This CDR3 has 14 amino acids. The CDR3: CASSRDSKAGELFF. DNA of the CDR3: TGTGCCAGCAGCCGAGACAGCAAAGCCGGGGAGCTGTTTTTT.

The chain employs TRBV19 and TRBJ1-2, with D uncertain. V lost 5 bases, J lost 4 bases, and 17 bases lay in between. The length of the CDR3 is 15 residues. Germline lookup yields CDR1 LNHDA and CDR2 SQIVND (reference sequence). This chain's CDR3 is CASSPAGPLSYGYTF. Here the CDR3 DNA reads TGTGCCAGTAGTCCGGCAGGTCCGCTCAGCTATGGCTACACCTTC.

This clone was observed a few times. The CDR3 loop is CASSLAGGGGRNSPLHF. CDR3 DNA: TGTGCCAGCAGCTTAGCGGGAGGTGGGGGAAGGAATTCACCCCTCCACTTT. V and J are TRBV7-2 and TRBJ1-6; weak D call: TRBD1 (5 bases). The germline CDR1 and CDR2 sequences are SGHTA and FQGNSA. CDR3 length: 17 amino acids. The V gene lost 0 bases and the J gene lost 7 bases, with 16 bases spanning the gap.

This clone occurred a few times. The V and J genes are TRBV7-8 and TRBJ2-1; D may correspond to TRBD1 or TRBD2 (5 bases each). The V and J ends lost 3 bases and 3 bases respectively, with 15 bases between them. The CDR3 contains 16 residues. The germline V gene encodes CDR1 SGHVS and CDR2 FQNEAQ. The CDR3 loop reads CASSFVTGPDYNEQFF. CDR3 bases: TGTGCCAGCAGCTTTGTGACGGGGCCGGACTACAATGAGCAGTTCTTC.

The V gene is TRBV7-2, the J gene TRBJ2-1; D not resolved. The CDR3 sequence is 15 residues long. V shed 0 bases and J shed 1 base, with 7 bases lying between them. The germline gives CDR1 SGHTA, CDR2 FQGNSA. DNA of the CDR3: TGTGCCAGCAGCTTAGCGCGGAAGTCCTACAATGAGCAGTTCTTC. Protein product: CASSLARKSYNEQFF.

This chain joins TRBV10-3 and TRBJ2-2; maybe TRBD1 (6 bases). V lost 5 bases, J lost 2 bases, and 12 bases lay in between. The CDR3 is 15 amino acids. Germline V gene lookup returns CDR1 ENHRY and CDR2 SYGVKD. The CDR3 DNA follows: TGTGCCATCAGTCAGCAGGGGATAAACACCGGGGAGCTGTTTTTT. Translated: CAISQQGINTGELFF.